These 13 T cell receptor beta chains share one sample of origin, sequenced in a study of blood T cell repertoires in COVID-19. The table came from immunoSEQ multiplex PCR; TCRdb's copy has only in-frame clones and leaves some out. The sample holds about 170,000 clones, roughly four fifths seen once. Material for sequencing was peripheral blood. The receptors shown here come from a man in his 70s with active or convalescent COVID-19.

The CDR3 reads CASQRTSGGAYNEQFF. The CDR3 DNA is TGTGCCAGTCAAAGGACTAGCGGGGGGGCATACAATGAGCAGTTCTTC. The chain joins TRBV19 to TRBJ2-1; 15 bases match TRBD2. The CDR3 runs to 16 residues. Germline V gives CDR1 LNHDA, CDR2 SQIVND (reference sequence). The junction had 6 bases not matched to a gene; V was cut back by 8 bases and J by 4 bases.

Written as DNA, the CDR3 is TGTGCCAGCAGTTTAACCCGGGTCGAGCAGTACTTC. This codes for CASSLTRVEQYF. The rearrangement joins TRBV12-3 or TRBV12-4 to TRBJ2-7; D is uncertain. The V end was cut by 2 bases, the J end by 6 bases, with 8 bases between. The length of the CDR3 is 12 residues.

The chain is built from TRBV5-4 and TRBJ2-2; 10 bases match TRBD2. V lost 7 bases and J lost 4; bases outside the gene matches: 4. Germline CDR1 is SGHNT and CDR2 is YYREEE (reference sequence). CDR3 size: 14 residues. The CDR3 spells CASSLAGVTGELFF. The DNA for the CDR3 is TGTGCCAGCTCCCTAGCGGGGGTCACCGGGGAGCTGTTTTTT.

The chain has TRBV5-1 and TRBJ2-2; the match to TRBD1 covers 8 bases. Germline CDR1 reads SGHRS; CDR2 reads YFSETQ. The CDR3 totals 15 residues. J was trimmed by 0 bases and V by 4 bases; bases with no gene match: 2. CDR3 nucleotides: TGCGCCAGCAGCCGGGGACAGGCGAACACCGGGGAGCTGTTTTTT. Translating it yields CASSRGQANTGELFF.

This sequence joins TRBV18 and TRBJ2-5; a possible D gene is TRBD1 (6 bases). V was shortened by 2 bases and J by 3 bases, with 16 bases between the two germline ends. This CDR3 comprises 16 residues. The germline V gene encodes CDR1 KGHSH and CDR2 LQKENI. The CDR3 bases are TGTGCCAGCTCACCAAGAGCGACAGGAGGTAAAGAGACCCAGTACTTC. Its protein is CASSPRATGGKETQYF.

J is TRBJ1-2 and V is TRBV29-1; 10 nucleotides line up with TRBD1. The CDR3 totals 13 residues. J was trimmed by 1 base and V by 6 bases; bases with no gene match: 2. Germline V gene sequence: CDR1 SQVTM, CDR2 ANQGSEA. CDR3 sequence (DNA): TGCAGCGTGGGGACAGGGGTTAACTATGGCTACACCTTC. The encoded protein is CSVGTGVNYGYTF.

The chain employs TRBV5-4 and TRBJ2-3; the D gene is possibly TRBD2 (6 bases). V was pared by 0 bases and J by 1 base, with 9 bases between. This CDR3 spans 15 amino acids. The germline V gene encodes CDR1 SGHNT and CDR2 YYREEE (reference sequence). The CDR3 nucleotides read TGTGCCAGCAGCTTGGGGGGGGTCCGCACAGATACGCAGTATTTT. This gives the protein CASSLGGVRTDTQYF.

The CDR3 DNA follows: TGTGCCAGCAGCGTAGAGGTGCGCGGAGGGGAGACCCAGTACTTC. It specifies CASSVEVRGGETQYF. V usage is TRBV9 and J usage is TRBJ2-5; D may be TRBD2 (6 bases). The V gene's germline CDR1 is SGDLS and CDR2 YYNGEE. Trimming took 0 bases from V and 5 from J, leaving 14 bases between them. The CDR3 is 15 residues long.

This chain joins TRBV19 and TRBJ1-1; a possible D gene is TRBD1 (6 bases). Trimming shortened V by 6 bases and J by 0 bases, and 20 bases separated the two germline ends. Germline CDR1 LNHDA, CDR2 SQIVND (reference sequence). The CDR3 spans 17 residues. The CDR3 sequence is CASRAPPGRGLNTEAFF. The CDR3 DNA reads as TGTGCCAGTAGGGCCCCCCCAGGCAGGGGATTGAACACTGAAGCTTTCTTT.

CDR3 bases: TGTGCCACATGGGACAGGAACTATGGCTACACCTTC. It yields the protein CATWDRNYGYTF. The genes are TRBV6-5 and TRBJ1-2; TRBD1 matches at 8 bases. V gave up 10 bases and J gave up 2 bases; unmatched junction bases: 3. The CDR3 runs to 12 residues. Germline values: CDR1 MNHEY, CDR2 SVGAGI.

The genes are TRBV27 and TRBJ2-3; possible D gene TRBD2, 6 bases. V lost 3 bases, J lost 5 bases, and 9 bases lay in between. The CDR3 consists of 13 residues. Germline CDR1 and CDR2: MNHEY and SMNVEV (reference sequence). The CDR3 region is CASSFLALDTQYF. DNA of the CDR3: TGTGCCAGCAGTTTCCTAGCGTTAGATACGCAGTATTTT.

This clone was recorded only once. The V call is TRBV5-1, the J call TRBJ2-1; 9 nucleotides line up with TRBD1. Trimming cost V 5 bases and J 8 bases; bases outside gene matches: 11. This CDR3 is built from 15 residues. Germline assignment: CDR1 SGHRS and CDR2 YFSETQ. The DNA of the CDR3 is TGCGCCAGCAGAACGGGACAGGGAGTCTGGCATGAGCAGTTCTTC. This encodes CASRTGQGVWHEQFF.

The rearrangement links TRBV6-5 to TRBJ1-5; D uncertain. The germline V gene encodes CDR1 MNHEY and CDR2 SVGAGI. The CDR3 consists of 13 residues. Trimming pared 5 bases from V and 4 bases from J, leaving 9 bases between. In nucleotides, the CDR3 is TGTGCCAGCAGTAATGTGCGAAATCAGCCCCAGCATTTT. The encoded protein is CASSNVRNQPQHF.